This entry lists 11 T cell receptor beta chains sequenced from one sample in a study of Graves' ophthalmopathy and Graves' hyperthyroidism. The sequenced template was RNA, covering the TCR beta CDR3 region. A first-round RT-PCR used HTBI primers, followed by a second-round multiplex PCR. TCRdb redid the calling of the multiplex PCR reads with MiXCR, one entry per CDR3 protein. The sample carries 150,000 or so distinct CDR3 sequences, around two fifths recorded once. Input material: peripheral blood. These TCRs come from a woman in her thirties or forties with Graves' ophthalmopathy.

V and J are TRBV12-5 and TRBJ2-5; D is possibly TRBD2 (6 bases). V lost 1 base, J lost 2 bases, and 14 bases lay in between. Looked up from germline, CDR1 is LGHNT and CDR2 is FRNRAP. The CDR3 covers 16 residues. The CDR3 region has the DNA TGTGCTAGTGGTTTGGCCGGGACTGCGGGACAAGAGACCCAGTACTTC. Translated, it gives CASGLAGTAGQETQYF.

The V and J genes are TRBV30 and TRBJ1-1, with D tentatively TRBD1 (5 bases). The V end lost 4 bases, the J end lost 4 bases, and 13 bases lay between the germline ends. The CDR3 loop spans 13 amino acids. Germline lookup yields CDR1 GTSNPN and CDR2 SVGIG (reference sequence). CDR3 sequence reads: CAWKGREGTEAFF. CDR3 sequence (DNA): TGTGCCTGGAAGGGCAGGGAGGGCACTGAAGCTTTCTTT.

The rearrangement joins TRBV4-1 to TRBJ2-5; TRBD1 aligns across 8 bases. The germline gives CDR1 MGHRA, CDR2 YSYEKL. J lost 5 bases, V lost 4 bases, and 9 bases had no gene match. CDR3 size: 15 residues. This CDR3 is CASSLEDRVGETQYF. CDR3 sequence (DNA): TGCGCCAGCAGCCTTGAGGACAGGGTGGGGGAGACCCAGTACTTC.

The rearrangement links TRBV27 to TRBJ1-1; D remains ambiguous. The CDR3 runs to 13 residues. The ends were cut back, 7 bases at V and 4 bases at J, with 13 bases in the middle. Germline V gene lookup returns CDR1 MNHEY and CDR2 SMNVEV (reference sequence). CDR3 in amino acids: CASTPWDGTEAFF. CDR3 DNA: TGTGCCAGCACCCCATGGGATGGCACTGAAGCTTTCTTT.

This rearrangement joins TRBV2 to TRBJ2-5; TRBD2 aligns across 13 bases. From germline, CDR1 is SNHLY and CDR2 FYNNEI. The ends lost 6 bases at V and 5 bases at J; junction bases unmatched: 6. The CDR3 length is 15 residues. This CDR3 is CASRAGTSGTETQYF. In nucleotides, the CDR3 is TGTGCCAGCAGGGCCGGGACTAGCGGGACGGAGACCCAGTACTTC.

This clonotype was observed at least ten times. In DNA, the CDR3 is TGCAGCGTTGGGGGACAGGGGATTGATGGCTACACCTTC. Translating gives CSVGGQGIDGYTF. The chain employs TRBV29-1 and TRBJ1-2, with 10 bases lining up with TRBD1. Looked up from germline, CDR1 is SQVTM and CDR2 is ANQGSEA. The J segment lost 6 bases and the V segment lost 4 bases, leaving 5 bases of the junction unmatched. The CDR3 covers 13 residues.

This clonotype was found many times. The chain is built from TRBV6-6 and TRBJ2-2; 7 bases fit TRBD1. The CDR3 is made up of 14 amino acids. CDR1 and CDR2 from the germline V gene are MNHNY and SVGAGI (reference sequence). V shed 3 bases, J shed 5 bases, and the junction held 3 bases outside the gene matches. The CDR3 sequence: CASSYRGLTGELFF. CDR3 nucleotides: TGTGCCAGCAGTTATAGGGGGCTTACCGGGGAGCTGTTTTTT.

This chain joins TRBV7-9 and TRBJ1-5; D ambiguous. Germline CDR1 and CDR2: SEHNR and FQNEAQ (reference sequence). There are 15 residues in the CDR3. Trimming pared 3 bases from V and 2 bases from J, leaving 11 bases between. The CDR3 sequence: CASSLSGAGNQPQHF. Written as DNA, the CDR3 is TGTGCCAGCAGCTTGTCGGGTGCGGGCAATCAGCCCCAGCATTTT.

This clonotype appeared a few times. This sequence joins TRBV7-9 and TRBJ2-5; 10 positions match TRBD2. The CDR3 consists of 16 residues. Germline loops: CDR1 SEHNR, CDR2 FQNEAQ (reference sequence). The V and J ends lost 5 bases and 4 bases, in that order; junction bases with no gene match: 10. CDR3 amino acids: CASSPLKREGRETQYF. The CDR3 coding sequence is TGTGCCAGCAGCCCTCTGAAGCGGGAGGGCCGAGAGACCCAGTACTTC.

This sequence joins TRBV6-1 and TRBJ2-5, with D uncertain. The CDR3 consists of 12 residues. Deletions cut 5 bases from V and 5 bases from J, with 9 bases between. Germline V gene data show CDR1 as MNHNS and CDR2 as SASEGT. CDR3 bases: TGTGCCAGCAGTCGCCGGTGGGAGACCCAGTACTTC. Amino acids: CASSRRWETQYF.

This clonotype has a count of ten or more. The genes are TRBV20-1 and TRBJ1-6; 8 bases line up with TRBD1. Germline V CDR1 and CDR2: DFQATT, SNEGSKA (reference sequence). After removal of 1 base from V and 10 bases from J, the junction contained 9 bases not matched to a gene. CDR3 length: 15 residues. Written as DNA, the CDR3 is TGCAGTGCTAGAGCTCCTGGGACAGGAAGCTCACCCCTCCACTTT. It yields the protein CSARAPGTGSSPLHF.